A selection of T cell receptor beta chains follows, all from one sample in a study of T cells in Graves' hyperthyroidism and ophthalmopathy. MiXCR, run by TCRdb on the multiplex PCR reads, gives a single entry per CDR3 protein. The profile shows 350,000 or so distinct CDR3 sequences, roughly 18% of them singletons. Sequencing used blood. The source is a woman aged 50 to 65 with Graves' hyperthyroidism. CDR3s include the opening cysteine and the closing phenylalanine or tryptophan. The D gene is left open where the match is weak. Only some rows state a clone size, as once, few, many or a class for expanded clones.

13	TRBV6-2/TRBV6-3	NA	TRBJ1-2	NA	CASTMDGLYGYTF	TGTGCCAGCACTATGGACGGACTCTATGGCTACACCTTC
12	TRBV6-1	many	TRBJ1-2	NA	CASSDPNYGYTF	TGTGCCAGCAGCGACCCCAACTATGGCTACACCTTC
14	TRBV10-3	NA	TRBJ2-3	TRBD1	CAISPGQETDTQYF	TGTGCCATCTCCCCGGGACAGGAGACAGATACGCAGTATTTT
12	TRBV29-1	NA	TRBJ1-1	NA	CSARDLSTEAFF	TGCAGCGCCCGGGACCTATCCACTGAAGCTTTCTTT
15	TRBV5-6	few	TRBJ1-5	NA	CASSLNLGLNQPQHF	TGTGCCAGCAGCTTGAATCTCGGCCTCAATCAGCCCCAGCATTTT
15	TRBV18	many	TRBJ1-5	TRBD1	CASSPGQGSNQPQHF	TGTGCCAGCTCACCCGGACAGGGTAGCAATCAGCCCCAGCATTTT
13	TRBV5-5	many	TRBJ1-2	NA	CASSLAMTYGYTF	TGTGCCAGCAGCTTGGCCATGACATATGGCTACACCTTC
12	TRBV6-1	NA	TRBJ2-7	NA	CATLDSFYEQYF	TGTGCCACCTTGGACAGTTTTTACGAGCAGTACTTC
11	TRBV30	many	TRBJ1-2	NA	CAFPSGYGYTF	TGTGCCTTCCCGTCGGGCTATGGCTACACCTTC
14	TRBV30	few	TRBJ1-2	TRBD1	CAWSPPRTGGSYTF	TGTGCCTGGAGTCCCCCCCGGACAGGAGGGAGCTACACCTTC
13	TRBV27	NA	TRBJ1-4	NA	CASGDATNEKLFF	TGTGCCAGCGGGGATGCAACTAATGAAAAACTGTTTTTT
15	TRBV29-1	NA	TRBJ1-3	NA	CSVEDYGSEGNTIYF	TGCAGCGTTGAAGATTACGGGTCAGAGGGAAACACCATATATTTT
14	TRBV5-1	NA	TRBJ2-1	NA	CASSLDTDYNEQFF	TGCGCCAGCAGCTTGGATACAGACTACAATGAGCAGTTCTTC
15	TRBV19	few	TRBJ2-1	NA	CASSIGAPGYNEQFF	TGTGCCAGTAGTATTGGGGCCCCCGGCTACAATGAGCAGTTCTTC
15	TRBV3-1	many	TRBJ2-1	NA	CASSQPGLGANEQFF	TGTGCCAGCAGCCAACCAGGTCTCGGGGCGAATGAGCAGTTCTTC
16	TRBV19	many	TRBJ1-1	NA	CASSSTFWGPNTEAFF	TGTGCCAGTAGTTCGACCTTCTGGGGGCCGAACACTGAAGCTTTCTTT
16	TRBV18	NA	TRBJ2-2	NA	CASSPQTGTNTGELFF	TGTGCCAGCTCACCTCAAACCGGGACGAACACCGGGGAGCTGTTTTTT
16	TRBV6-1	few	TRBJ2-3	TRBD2	CASSPRTSGDTDTQYF	TGTGCCAGCAGCCCTCGGACTAGCGGGGACACAGATACGCAGTATTTT
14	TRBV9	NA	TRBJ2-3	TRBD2	CASSPGTMEDTQYF	TGTGCCAGCAGCCCAGGGACTATGGAAGATACGCAGTATTTT
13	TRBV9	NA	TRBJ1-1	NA	CASSVVPGAEAFF	TGTGCCAGCAGCGTAGTTCCAGGCGCCGAAGCTTTCTTT
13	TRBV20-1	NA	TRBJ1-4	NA	CSASPGRGEKLFF	TGCAGTGCTAGTCCGGGGAGGGGTGAAAAACTGTTTTTT
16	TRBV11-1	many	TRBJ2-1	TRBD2	CASSTTTSGPNNEQFF	TGTGCCAGCAGCACCACGACTAGCGGGCCAAACAATGAGCAGTTCTTC
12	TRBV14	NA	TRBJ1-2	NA	CASSQSYLGYTF	TGTGCCAGCAGCCAAAGTTATCTGGGCTACACCTTC